One and the same sample provided the 29 T cell receptor beta chains below, sequenced in a study of shared clonotypes between healthy human individuals. Only in-frame clones appear in the TCRdb table, and some are missing; sequencing was by immunoSEQ multiplex PCR. The data show over 750,000 clones, approximately 96% seen once. Naivety among CD8 cells was defined by CD45RO negativity and positive CCR7 selection, thereby excluding terminally differentiated effector memory CD45RA+ cells. The source material was naive CD8+ T cells sorted from blood. These receptors were collected from a young man in good health.

V gene TRBV25-1 combines with J gene TRBJ2-5; D tentatively reads TRBD1 or TRBD2 (6 bases each). V lost 10 bases, J lost 3 bases, and 12 bases lay in between. Germline lookup yields CDR1 MGHDK and CDR2 SYGVNS. This CDR3 region has 12 residues. CDR3 residues: CATVGGEETQYF. The DNA for the CDR3 is TGTGCCACCGTCGGGGGCGAAGAGACCCAGTACTTC.

V usage is TRBV7-9 and J usage is TRBJ2-7, with 7 bases aligning to TRBD2. The CDR3 covers 14 residues. Germline-derived CDR1 and CDR2 are SEHNR and FQNEAQ (reference sequence). The V segment lost 5 bases and the J segment 6 bases; nucleotides outside the gene matches: 10. CDR3 nucleotide sequence: TGTGCCAGCAGCCTAGGAGGGAGGGGCCGCGAGCAGTACTTC. Its protein is CASSLGGRGREQYF.

The chain uses TRBV6-6 and TRBJ2-7; TRBD2 matches 7 bases. The germline gives CDR1 MNHNY, CDR2 SVGAGI (reference sequence). Losses at the gene ends were 2 bases for V and 5 bases for J; bases not matched to a gene: 0. The CDR3 is 12 amino acids. CDR3: CASSYLADEQYF. CDR3 DNA: TGTGCCAGCAGTTACCTAGCGGACGAGCAGTACTTC.

This chain joins TRBV5-6 and TRBJ2-7, with 7 bases matching TRBD2. V was pared by 6 bases and J by 7 bases, with 4 bases of the junction left unmatched. The germline V gene has CDR1 SGHDT and CDR2 YYEEEE. The CDR3 runs 11 residues. CDR3 sequence: CASTGGREQYF. Here the CDR3 DNA reads TGTGCCAGCACCGGGGGGAGGGAGCAGTACTTC.

The chain carries TRBV29-1 and TRBJ2-2; 10 nucleotides agree with TRBD1. Trimming at V came to 3 bases and at J to 1 base, leaving 2 bases not matched to a gene. The CDR3 is 15 amino acids. In germline, CDR1 is SQVTM, CDR2 ANQGSEA. The CDR3: CSVEGDRGNTGELFF. The DNA of the CDR3 is TGCAGCGTTGAGGGGGACAGGGGGAACACCGGGGAGCTGTTTTTT.

This clone was recorded once. V gene TRBV5-4 combines with J gene TRBJ2-3; D remains ambiguous. V gave up 0 bases and J gave up 4 bases, with 9 bases separating them. Germline V CDR1 and CDR2: SGHNT, YYREEE (reference sequence). CDR3 size: 14 residues. The CDR3 sequence is CASSLGPPPDTQYF. The CDR3 DNA sequence: TGTGCCAGCAGCTTGGGGCCCCCCCCAGATACGCAGTATTTT.

In this sample, this clone turned up once. The rearrangement links TRBV5-8 to TRBJ2-4; TRBD2 matches 8 bases. The CDR3 runs to 14 residues. The ends lost 4 bases at V and 4 bases at J; junction bases unmatched: 4. CDR1 is SGHTS, CDR2 YDEGEE, per germline. CDR3 residues: CASSPGLGKNIQYF. CDR3 nucleotide sequence: TGTGCCAGCAGCCCGGGACTAGGGAAAAACATTCAGTACTTC.

J is TRBJ1-5 and V is TRBV27, with D possibly TRBD1 on 6 matching bases. This CDR3 is built from 18 residues. V lost 7 bases and J lost 0, with 22 bases in between. Germline assignment: CDR1 MNHEY and CDR2 SMNVEV (reference sequence). The CDR3 is CASNPSWAGANSNQPQHF. CDR3 nucleotides: TGTGCCAGCAACCCATCCTGGGCAGGGGCTAATAGCAATCAGCCCCAGCATTTT.

This chain joins TRBV10-3 and TRBJ1-2, with 7 bases aligning to TRBD1. Germline CDR1 ENHRY, CDR2 SYGVKD. The V gene end was trimmed by 7 bases and the J gene end by 5 bases; junction bases not matched to a gene: 10. The CDR3 extends over 14 amino acids. CDR3 protein: CAINRQGSGYGYTF. CDR3 coding DNA: TGTGCCATCAATCGACAGGGTAGCGGATATGGCTACACCTTC.

The chain joins TRBV4-1 to TRBJ1-5; D remains unclear. The length of the CDR3 is 17 residues. V was cut by 0 bases and J by 0 bases, with 12 bases left in between. Germline values: CDR1 MGHRA, CDR2 YSYEKL. The chain's CDR3 is CASSQDPLEYSNQPQHF. For the CDR3, the DNA is TGCGCCAGCAGCCAAGATCCCCTAGAATATAGCAATCAGCCCCAGCATTTT.

The rearrangement links TRBV11-2 to TRBJ2-7; 10 nucleotides line up with TRBD2. In germline, CDR1 is SGHAT, CDR2 FQNNGV. J gave up 4 bases and V 1 base, and 4 bases lay outside the gene matches. The CDR3 is 15 residues long. The CDR3 region has the DNA TGTGCCAGCAGCTTAGTGGCTAGCGGGAGTTACGAGCAGTACTTC. Translation gives CASSLVASGSYEQYF.

CDR3 in DNA: TGTGCCAGCAGCCAATCCGTAGATACGCAGTATTTT. Translated, it gives CASSQSVDTQYF. The genes are TRBV4-2 and TRBJ2-3, with D uncertain. V lost 2 bases, J lost 5 bases, and 5 bases lay in between. The CDR3 runs 12 residues. Germline V gene lookup returns CDR1 LGHNA and CDR2 YNFKEQ.

For this clone: The same CDR3 also results from other DNA sequences found in this sample. The rearrangement joins TRBV19 to TRBJ2-1; 8 positions agree with TRBD2. Per the germline V gene, CDR1 is LNHDA and CDR2 is SQIVND (reference sequence). The CDR3 is 15 residues long. V lost 4 bases, J lost 3 bases, and 5 bases stayed unmatched. The CDR3 nucleotides are TGTGCCAGTAGTAAAACTAGCGGACTCTACAATGAGCAGTTCTTC. Its protein is CASSKTSGLYNEQFF.

This chain uses TRBV5-6 with TRBJ2-5, with 7 bases matching TRBD1. Per germline, CDR1 SGHDT and CDR2 YYEEEE. This CDR3 has 15 residues. V shed 4 bases and J 1 base; nucleotides not matched to a gene: 7. DNA of the CDR3: TGTGCCAGCAGCCGGGACAGAGGGTCCCAAGAGACCCAGTACTTC. Its protein product is CASSRDRGSQETQYF.

This clone was detected only a few times. This chain uses TRBV9 with TRBJ2-1; possible D gene TRBD2, 5 bases. Germline V gene sequence: CDR1 SGDLS, CDR2 YYNGEE. The CDR3 spans 15 residues. The V and J ends lost 3 bases and 0 bases respectively, with 10 bases between them. The chain's CDR3 is CASSAKRISYNEQFF. The CDR3 nucleotides read TGTGCCAGCAGCGCCAAGCGGATCTCCTACAATGAGCAGTTCTTC.

This sequence joins TRBV7-2 and TRBJ2-3, with 13 bases matching TRBD2. V dropped 4 bases and J dropped 6; count of bases not matched to a gene: 10. This CDR3 comprises 17 residues. CDR1 is SGHTA, CDR2 FQGNSA, per germline. The CDR3: CASSSGLAGATGDTQYF. The DNA for the CDR3 is TGTGCCAGCAGCTCTGGACTAGCGGGAGCCACGGGCGATACGCAGTATTTT.

The chain combines TRBV18 with TRBJ2-7; 7 bases are a match to TRBD2. V trimming: 3 bases; J trimming: 4 bases; junction bases outside the gene matches: 12. Per the germline V gene, CDR1 is KGHSH and CDR2 is LQKENI. This CDR3 has 16 residues. CDR3 region: CASSPVLAGERYEQYF. For the CDR3, the DNA is TGTGCCAGCTCACCGGTTCTCGCGGGAGAGAGGTACGAGCAGTACTTC.

With regard to this clone: One junction end disagrees with the germline gene, perhaps due to a read error. The rearrangement joins TRBV7-9 to TRBJ2-7, with 8 nucleotides matching TRBD2. Looked up from germline, CDR1 is SEHNR and CDR2 is FQNEAQ (reference sequence). CDR3 size: 12 residues. In DNA form, the CDR3 reads TGTGCCAGCAGCACCTCGGGACTAGGGACCTTCTTC. This translates into CASSTSGLGTFF.

This chain uses TRBV20-1 with TRBJ1-2; no definite D call. The CDR3 length is 11 residues. Trimming removed 5 bases at V and 12 bases at J, with 16 bases between. Germline values: CDR1 DFQATT, CDR2 SNEGSKA (reference sequence). CDR3 DNA sequence: TGCAGTGCTGGTGACCAGTTTATGGACACCTTC. Translating gives CSAGDQFMDTF.

The chain recombines TRBV7-9 with TRBJ2-2; no reliable D call. CDR1 is SEHNR, CDR2 FQNEAQ, per germline (reference sequence). Trimming cost V 3 bases and J 0 bases, with 14 bases left between them. The CDR3 has 17 amino acids. Written as DNA, the CDR3 is TGTGCCAGCAGCTTCAGTCGGCCAATCGCGAACACCGGGGAGCTGTTTTTT. Encoded protein: CASSFSRPIANTGELFF.

The V gene is TRBV29-1, the J gene TRBJ2-7; 8 bases line up with TRBD1. The J segment lost 1 base and the V segment lost 7 bases, leaving 9 bases of the junction unmatched. From germline, CDR1 is SQVTM and CDR2 ANQGSEA. This CDR3 contains 14 residues. The CDR3, as DNA: TGCAGCGACCTCGACAGGGGCAATTCCTACGAGCAGTACTTC. Translating gives CSDLDRGNSYEQYF.

J is TRBJ1-2 and V is TRBV15; D not resolved. Trimming stripped 0 bases from V and 4 bases from J, with 6 bases between. The germline V gene encodes CDR1 LNHNV and CDR2 YYDKDF (reference sequence). The CDR3 consists of 13 residues. The CDR3, as DNA: TGTGCCACCAGCAGAGACTCTTTCTATGGCTACACCTTC. Residues: CATSRDSFYGYTF.

This clone was picked up one time. V is TRBV28 and J is TRBJ2-7; 8 bases match TRBD1. The CDR3 covers 15 residues. V lost 2 bases, J lost 2 bases, and 5 bases stayed unmatched. The germline CDR1 and CDR2 sequences are MDHEN and SYDVKM. The CDR3 reads CASSLGTGKTYEQYF. CDR3 in DNA: TGTGCCAGCAGTTTAGGGACAGGAAAGACCTACGAGCAGTACTTC.

The V call is TRBV29-1, the J call TRBJ2-7, with a tentative D call TRBD2 (6 bases). Germline CDR1 SQVTM, CDR2 ANQGSEA. CDR3 size: 15 residues. The V and J ends lost 5 bases and 0 bases respectively, with 17 bases between them. CDR3 sequence reads: CSVSGGTQSSYEQYF. The CDR3 bases are TGCAGCGTTTCTGGGGGGACCCAGAGCTCCTACGAGCAGTACTTC.

This chain connects TRBV19 to TRBJ1-5; D gene unclear. The CDR3 contains 15 residues. V gave up 3 bases and J gave up 2 bases, with 11 bases separating them. Germline lookup yields CDR1 LNHDA and CDR2 SQIVND (reference sequence). The CDR3 spells CASSIQPPGNQPQHF. The CDR3, as DNA: TGTGCCAGTAGTATTCAGCCTCCGGGCAATCAGCCCCAGCATTTT.

The chain uses TRBV28 and TRBJ1-1; 7 bases are a match to TRBD1. The V segment lost 7 bases and the J segment 11 bases; nucleotides outside the gene matches: 16. Per the germline V gene, CDR1 is MDHEN and CDR2 is SYDVKM. CDR3 length: 14 amino acids. In DNA form, the CDR3 reads TGTGCCAGCACTGACACCGGGACAGCCGACGAGGCTTTCTTT. It translates to CASTDTGTADEAFF.

The chain couples TRBV5-8 to TRBJ2-1, with 7 bases lining up with TRBD2. CDR3 length: 13 amino acids. The J segment lost 8 bases and the V segment lost 3 bases, leaving 5 bases of the junction unmatched. Germline V lookup: CDR1 SGHTS, CDR2 YDEGEE. In DNA form, the CDR3 reads TGTGCCAGCAGCTCCGCTCTAGCGGATGAGCAGTTCTTC. It encodes CASSSALADEQFF. The variable domain in full, completed from reference TRBV5-8 and TRBJ2-1, reads EAGVTQSPTHLIKTRGQQATLRCSPISGHTSVYWYQQALGLGLQFLLWYDEGEERNRGNFPPRFSGRQFPNYSSELNVNALELEDSALYLCASSSALADEQFFGPGTRLTVL.

The V call is TRBV21-1, the J call TRBJ2-3; TRBD1, as called in the table, went unchecked against the DNA. TRBV21-1 is a known pseudogene. The CDR3 runs to 19 residues. The CDR3 region has the DNA TGTGCCAGCAGCAAAGCAATCGGAGGGACAGGGCTATCCACAGATACGCAGTATTTT. Translated: CASSKAIGGTGLSTDTQYF.

The rearrangement joins TRBV29-1 to TRBJ2-1; 13 bases are a match to TRBD2. This CDR3 spans 16 amino acids. Germline loops: CDR1 SQVTM, CDR2 ANQGSEA. V shed 6 bases, J shed 7 bases, and the junction held 12 bases outside the gene matches. Here the CDR3 DNA reads TGCAGCGTGACCTACTGGACTAGCGGGAGCGATAATGAGCAGTTCTTC. Translating it yields CSVTYWTSGSDNEQFF.